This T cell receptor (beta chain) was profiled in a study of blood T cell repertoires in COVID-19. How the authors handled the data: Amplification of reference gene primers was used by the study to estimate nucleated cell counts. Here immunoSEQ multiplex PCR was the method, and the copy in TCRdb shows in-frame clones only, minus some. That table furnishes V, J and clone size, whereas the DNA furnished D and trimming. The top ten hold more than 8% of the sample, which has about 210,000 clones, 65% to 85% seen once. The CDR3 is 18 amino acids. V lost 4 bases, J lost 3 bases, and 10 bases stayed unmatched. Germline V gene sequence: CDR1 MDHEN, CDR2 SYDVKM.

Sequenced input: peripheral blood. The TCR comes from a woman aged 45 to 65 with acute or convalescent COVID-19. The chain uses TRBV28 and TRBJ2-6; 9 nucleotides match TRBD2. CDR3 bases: TGTGCCAGCAGTTCCACAAGAGCGGGAGGAGGTGGGGCCAACGTCCTGACTTTC. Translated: CASSSTRAGGGGANVLTF.